These 18 T cell receptor beta chains were sequenced from one sample in a study of T-cell memory formation after mild COVID-19. TCRdb processed the 5' RACE reads anew with MiXCR; each CDR3 protein has one entry. The table lists about 340,000 distinct CDR3 sequences, about an eighth of them singletons. The sequenced material came from PBMCs or a T cell subset sorted from them (not recorded which). The source is a man between 18 and 35 years old who had mild COVID-19 (a few samples of this study predate the infection). Cell type and time point are not known.

The V gene is TRBV3-1, the J gene TRBJ2-2; D call uncertain. With 6 bases removed from V and 4 bases from J, the gap between germline ends came to 15 bases. This CDR3 is 15 amino acids long. Germline assignment: CDR1 LGHDT and CDR2 YNNKEL (reference sequence). The CDR3 nucleotides read TGTGCCAGCAGATCCTTGCGGACGGGCACCGGGGAGCTGTTTTTT. This codes for CASRSLRTGTGELFF.

This clonotype turned up a few times. The junction and the germline gene differ at one end; a read error may be behind it. This chain joins TRBV19 and TRBJ2-7; D is ambiguous. The CDR3 loop spans 13 amino acids. The germline V gene has CDR1 LNHDA and CDR2 SQIVND (reference sequence). CDR3 sequence (DNA): TGTGCCAGTGGTATCCGGGCCTCCTACGAGCAGTACTTC. This encodes CASGIRASYEQYF.

This clonotype has more than one count but fewer than ten. This chain uses TRBV27 with TRBJ2-3; D may be TRBD2 (6 bases). Germline lookup yields CDR1 MNHEY and CDR2 SMNVEV (reference sequence). Trimming removed 7 bases from V and 5 bases from J, with 10 bases in between. The CDR3 extends over 12 amino acids. The CDR3 DNA reads as TGTGCCAGCAAAACGGAGGGAGATACGCAGTATTTT. Amino acids: CASKTEGDTQYF.

Many counts were recorded for this clonotype. The chain links TRBV12-3 or TRBV12-4 to TRBJ2-5; TRBD1 matches at 7 bases. V lost 3 bases to trimming and J lost 5 bases; unmatched junction nucleotides: 6. The CDR3 extends over 14 amino acids. DNA for the CDR3: TGTGCCAGCAGTTTGCCAGGGGGTGAGGAGACCCAGTACTTC. This gives the protein CASSLPGGEETQYF.

The chain uses TRBV7-2 and TRBJ2-3; a weak D match, TRBD2 (6 bases). The CDR3 extends over 13 amino acids. V dropped 5 bases and J dropped 2 bases, with 8 bases sitting between them. Germline CDR1 SGHTA, CDR2 FQGNSA. The CDR3 spells CASSQDYTDTQYF. CDR3 DNA: TGTGCCAGCAGCCAGGACTACACAGATACGCAGTATTTT.

This clonotype was recorded a few times. J is TRBJ1-1 and V is TRBV6-5, with 9 nucleotides matching TRBD1. From germline, CDR1 is MNHEY and CDR2 SVGAGI. V was clipped by 4 bases and J by 4 bases; unmatched bases: 7. The CDR3 runs to 15 residues. The CDR3 spells CASSSRVTGGTEAFF. In DNA form, the CDR3 reads TGTGCCAGCAGTTCCCGGGTGACAGGGGGCACTGAAGCTTTCTTT.

J is TRBJ1-1 and V is TRBV9; D not certain. Germline V gives CDR1 SGDLS, CDR2 YYNGEE. The CDR3 length is 13 residues. Trimming cost V 0 bases and J 12 bases, with 15 bases left between them. The CDR3 DNA reads TGTGCCAGCAGCGTAGCTGGGGAGGCGCGGACTTTCTTT. Its translation: CASSVAGEARTFF.

The genes are TRBV6-5 and TRBJ1-2; D remains unclear. The CDR3 totals 13 residues. V lost 5 bases to trimming and J lost 6 bases, with 13 bases between them. Germline CDR1 and CDR2: MNHEY and SVGAGI. CDR3: CASSTRVSDGYTF. The DNA for the CDR3 is TGTGCCAGCAGTACAAGGGTTAGTGATGGCTACACCTTC.

Concerning this clonotype itself: At one boundary the junction diverges from the germline segment, which might be a read error. The chain uses TRBV7-7 and TRBJ2-2; D unresolved. Looked up from germline, CDR1 is SSHAT and CDR2 is FNYEAQ (reference sequence). This CDR3 is 14 amino acids long. The CDR3 loop is CASSYRPNTGELFF. The DNA for the CDR3 is TGTGCTAGCAGCTACCGACCCAACACCGGGGAGCTGTTTTTT.

This clonotype was counted between two and nine times. V and J are TRBV9 and TRBJ2-2; D is unclear. Germline V gives CDR1 SGDLS, CDR2 YYNGEE. Trimming cost V 5 bases and J 5 bases, with 10 bases left between them. The CDR3 covers 13 residues. The CDR3 spells CASRRTRTGELFF. CDR3 coding DNA: TGTGCCAGCAGGAGAACCAGGACCGGGGAGCTGTTTTTT.

This clonotype occurred many times. The chain couples TRBV7-2 to TRBJ1-5; TRBD1 is a possible D gene (5 bases). V lost 1 base, J lost 6 bases, and 10 bases lay in between. This CDR3 is 14 amino acids long. Germline lookup yields CDR1 SGHTA and CDR2 FQGNSA. CDR3 loop: CASSLGGRRQPQHF. The CDR3 DNA follows: TGTGCCAGCAGCTTAGGGGGCCGGCGTCAGCCCCAGCATTTT.

There are a few counts of this clonotype. This chain uses TRBV6-6 with TRBJ1-5, with 7 bases matching TRBD1. CDR1 is MNHNY and CDR2 is SVGAGI in the germline V gene (reference sequence). The CDR3 totals 17 residues. The trim removed 4 bases at V and 0 bases at J, leaving 9 bases unmatched. The CDR3 sequence is CASSSVPGQTSNQPQHF. The CDR3 bases are TGTGCCAGCAGTTCCGTACCGGGACAGACTAGCAATCAGCCCCAGCATTTT.

The chain couples TRBV5-1 to TRBJ1-1; 10 bases align to TRBD1. Germline CDR1 SGHRS, CDR2 YFSETQ. The CDR3 covers 14 residues. The V segment lost 3 bases and the J segment 5 bases; nucleotides outside the gene matches: 4. The CDR3 coding sequence is TGCGCCAGCAGCTGGACAGGGGGAAAAACTGAAGCTTTCTTT. Encoded protein: CASSWTGGKTEAFF.

The genes are TRBV6-2 or TRBV6-3 and TRBJ2-2; TRBD2 is a possible D gene (6 bases). Germline V gene sequence: CDR1 MNHEY, CDR2 SVGEGT. The CDR3 loop spans 14 amino acids. Trimming removed 7 bases at V and 4 bases at J, with 13 bases between. The CDR3 sequence is CASNPGVFTGELFF. Here the CDR3 DNA reads TGTGCCAGCAATCCGGGAGTCTTCACCGGGGAGCTGTTTTTT.

This sequence joins TRBV29-1 and TRBJ2-5; D ambiguous. There are 12 residues in the CDR3. Trimming pared 3 bases from V and 3 bases from J, leaving 8 bases between. Germline CDR1 and CDR2: SQVTM and ANQGSEA. In DNA form, the CDR3 reads TGCAGCGTTGAGGCAGATGAAGAGACCCAGTACTTC. Translation: CSVEADEETQYF.

This clonotype has just a few counts. J is TRBJ2-1 and V is TRBV12-3 or TRBV12-4, with D possibly TRBD1 on 6 matching bases. This CDR3 region has 18 residues. The V and J ends lost 8 bases and 5 bases respectively, with 28 bases between them. CDR3 loop: CASWLVQGSLRVNNEQFF. CDR3 coding DNA: TGTGCCAGCTGGTTGGTTCAGGGGTCTCTTCGGGTCAACAATGAGCAGTTCTTC.

This clonotype was seen more than once but under ten times. The chain combines TRBV7-9 with TRBJ1-6; 7 nucleotides line up with TRBD1. The CDR3 spans 15 residues. The trim removed 7 bases at V and 8 bases at J, leaving 11 bases unmatched. Germline assignment: CDR1 SEHNR and CDR2 FQNEAQ (reference sequence). The CDR3 loop is CASTRHRGGDSPLHF. In DNA, the CDR3 is TGTGCCAGCACCCGTCACAGGGGCGGCGATTCACCCCTCCACTTT.

In its sample, this clonotype was seen a few times. This chain links TRBV10-3 with TRBJ1-5; D unresolved. CDR1 ENHRY and CDR2 SYGVKD come from the germline V gene. This CDR3 has 14 amino acids. The V end lost 1 base, the J end lost 5 bases, and 9 bases lay between the germline ends. CDR3 nucleotides: TGTGCCATCAGTGAGTTTCTTGGAGATCAGCCCCAGCATTTT. The encoded protein is CAISEFLGDQPQHF.